This TCR beta chain came from a study of blood T cell repertoires in COVID-19. It was during active infection that Seattle patients were enrolled and then longitudinally followed. Repertoires were generated with immunoSEQ multiplex PCR, while TCRdb's copy carries only in-frame clones and drops some. The repertoire holds some 210,000 clones, roughly nine tenths seen once, with around 0.84% in the top ten. Germline V lookup: CDR1 LNHDA, CDR2 SQIVND (reference sequence). J was trimmed by 5 bases and V by 2 bases; bases with no gene match: 4. The CDR3 is made up of 14 amino acids. This clonotype was sampled from a man aged 55 to 70 with COVID-19, enrolled during active disease. The V call is TRBV19, the J call TRBJ1-1; 8 nucleotides agree with TRBD1. Sequencing used peripheral blood. The CDR3: CASSIRTGWTEAFF. The DNA for the CDR3 is TGTGCCAGTAGTATACGGACAGGGTGGACTGAAGCTTTCTTT. Full variable domain (outside the CDR3, taken from reference TRBV19 and TRBJ1-1): DGGITQSPKYLFRKEGQNVTLSCEQNLNHDAMYWYRQDPGQGLRLIYYSQIVNDFQKGDIAEGYSVSREKKESFPLTVTSAQKNPTAFYLCASSIRTGWTEAFFGQGTRLTVV.